This is a list of T cell receptor beta chains from one sample in a study of blood T cells in healthy people across ages. One entry per CDR3 protein results from TCRdb running MiXCR on the 5' RACE reads. Among roughly 650,000 distinct CDR3 sequences listed, approximately 31% were seen once. The sample taken for sequencing was blood. The receptor set was obtained from a woman aged 80 or older in good health. The CDR3 runs from the conserved cysteine through the conserved F or W. Fields, in order: J gene, V gene, clone size, D gene, CDR3 DNA, CDR3 protein. D genes are given only for firm matches. Rows give clone size only sometimes, using once, few, many, or a class for an expanded clone.

TRBJ2-7	TRBV4-3	.	.	TGCGCCAGCAGCCAAGAAACAGGCTCCCTTGGCGAGCAGTACTTC	CASSQETGSLGEQYF
TRBJ1-4	TRBV30	.	.	TGTGCCTGGAGTGTCCCTTGCACAGGGACTAATGAAAAACTGTTTTTT	CAWSVPCTGTNEKLFF
TRBJ2-1	TRBV20-1	many	TRBD1	TGCAGTGCTACCAAGTCCCGGGACAGGGGGCGAATGGGCTATGAGCAGTTCTTC	CSATKSRDRGRMGYEQFF
TRBJ2-5	TRBV20-1	few	.	TGCAGTGCTAGTCCCGGGACTGTGATGTACTTC	CSASPGTVMYF
TRBJ2-7	TRBV6-2/TRBV6-3	many	.	TGTGCCAGTCTTACCCTCGGGGGTAGCAGGTACGAGCAGTACTTC	CASLTLGGSRYEQYF
TRBJ1-1	TRBV5-6	many	.	TGTGCCAGCAGCATGACAGTAAACACTGAAGCTTTCTTT	CASSMTVNTEAFF
TRBJ2-7	TRBV5-1	.	TRBD1	TGCGCCAGCAGCTCCGGACAGGGGGCGCTCCACGAGCAGTACTTC	CASSSGQGALHEQYF
TRBJ1-2	TRBV20-1	few	TRBD1	TGCAGTGAGAGGCGGTTAGGGGGCAACAACTATGGCTACACCTTC	CSERRLGGNNYGYTF
TRBJ1-3	TRBV7-2	.	.	TGTGCCAGCAGCCCCCGCCGGAGCTCTGGAAACACCATATATTTT	CASSPRRSSGNTIYF
TRBJ2-7	TRBV6-5	many	.	TGTGCCAGCATCAGGGACGGTAGCTCCTACGAGCAGTACTTC	CASIRDGSSYEQYF
TRBJ1-2	TRBV11-2	many	TRBD1	TGTGCCAGCAGCTCCCGACAGGGCTCCTTTCGAGGCTACACCTTC	CASSSRQGSFRGYTF
TRBJ2-5	TRBV6-6	many	TRBD2	TGTGCCAGCTCTCCAGCGGGGAAAGAGACCCAGTACTTC	CASSPAGKETQYF
TRBJ2-1	TRBV11-2	.	.	TGTGCCAGCAGCCCGACAGCGAGTTACAATGAGCAGTTCTTC	CASSPTASYNEQFF
TRBJ2-7	TRBV5-1	.	.	TGCGCCAGCAGCCCGGGCCTCACAGGAGGCGAGCAGTACTTC	CASSPGLTGGEQYF
TRBJ1-2	TRBV7-2	.	.	TGTGCCAGCAGCCCACATCGACAGGCTACTATTTCTTATGGCTACACCTTC	CASSPHRQATISYGYTF
TRBJ1-2	TRBV3-1	many	.	TGTGCCAGCAGCCGAGGAGATAACTATGGCTACACCTTC	CASSRGDNYGYTF
TRBJ1-2	TRBV2	few	.	TGTGCCAGCAGAGTCGACACCCCTGGTGGCTACACCTTC	CASRVDTPGGYTF
TRBJ1-1	TRBV5-6	many	.	TGTGCCAGCAGCTCGGATACCTACCTGGCGGGGACTGAAGCTTTCTTT	CASSSDTYLAGTEAFF
TRBJ1-2	TRBV6-6	few	.	TGTGCCAGCAGCCCCGGGACACGGGAGGGCTACACCTTC	CASSPGTREGYTF